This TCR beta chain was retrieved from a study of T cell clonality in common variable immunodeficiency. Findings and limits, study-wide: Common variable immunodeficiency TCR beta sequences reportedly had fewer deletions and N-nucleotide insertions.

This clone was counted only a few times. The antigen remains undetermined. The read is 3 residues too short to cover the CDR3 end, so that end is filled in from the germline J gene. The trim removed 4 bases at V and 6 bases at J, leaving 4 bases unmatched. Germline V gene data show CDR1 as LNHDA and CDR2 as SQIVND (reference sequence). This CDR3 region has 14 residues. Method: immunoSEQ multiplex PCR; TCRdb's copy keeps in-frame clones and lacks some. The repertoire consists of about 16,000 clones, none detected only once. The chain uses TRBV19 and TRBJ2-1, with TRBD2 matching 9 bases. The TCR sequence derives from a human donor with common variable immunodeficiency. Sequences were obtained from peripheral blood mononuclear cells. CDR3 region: CASSTGLAGNEQFF. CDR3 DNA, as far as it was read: TGTGCCAGTAGTACGGGACTAGCTGGCAATGAG.